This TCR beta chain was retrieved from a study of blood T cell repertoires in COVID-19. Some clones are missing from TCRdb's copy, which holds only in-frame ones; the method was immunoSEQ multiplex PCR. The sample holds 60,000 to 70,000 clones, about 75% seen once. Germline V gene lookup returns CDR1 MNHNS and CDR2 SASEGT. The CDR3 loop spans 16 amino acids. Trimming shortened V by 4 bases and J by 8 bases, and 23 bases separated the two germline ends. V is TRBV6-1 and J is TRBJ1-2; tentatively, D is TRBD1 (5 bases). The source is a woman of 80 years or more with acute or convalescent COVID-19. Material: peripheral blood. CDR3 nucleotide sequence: TGTGCCAGCAGTGTCGGTGCCTGGGGCGCTTCCGGCGGCTACACCTTC. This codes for CASSVGAWGASGGYTF.